These T cell receptor beta chains were read from a single sample in a study of T cell responses to AZD1222 COVID-19 vaccine. Only in-frame clones appear in the TCRdb table, and some are missing; sequencing was by immunoSEQ multiplex PCR. The sample has some 100,000 clones, about 86% seen once. Sample: peripheral blood, taken on day 0 of AZD1222 vaccination. These receptors all stem from an adult in good health. Each CDR3 is given without its conserved first and last residue.

TRBV5-1,ASSLGQLANTGELF
TRBV5-4,ASSLRQGSSYEQY
TRBV5-1,ASSWDGANYGYT
TRBV5-4,ASSSDPTGEQY
TRBV19,ASRVKGSYGYT
TRBV5-1,ASSLDQGRETQY
TRBV6-2/TRBV6-3,ASSYLSSNQPQH
TRBV28,ASSINTGHYGYT
TRBV2,ASSDRGGTEAF
TRBV9,ASSGIITGELF
TRBV7-2,ASSLEQGQETQY
TRBV7-2,ASSPTSPEAF
TRBV5-1,ASRREGLNNIQY
TRBV7-2,ASFPPGRTEAF
TRBV19,ASSTTGGRMNTEAF
TRBV7-3,ASSPGGSGTPNYGYT
TRBV19,ASSIIGVGNSYNEQF